Presented here are 5 T cell receptor beta chains from one specimen sequenced in a study of T cell responses to AZD1222 COVID-19 vaccine. Sequencing was performed with immunoSEQ multiplex PCR; in TCRdb, only in-frame clones are kept and a portion is missing. In the table there are 100,000 or so clones, roughly 80% of which are singletons. The sequencing here drew on peripheral blood, taken on day 0 of AZD1222 vaccination. These receptors were collected from an adult in good health.

The genes are TRBV30 and TRBJ2-3; TRBD2 might be the D (6 bases). The germline V and J ends were trimmed by 1 base and 1 base, with 6 bases remaining between them. CDR1 is GTSNPN and CDR2 is SVGIG in the germline V gene (reference sequence). The CDR3 contains 13 residues. CDR3 nucleotide sequence: TGTGCCTGGAGTGGCGGGGGCACAGATACGCAGTATTTT. It is translated as CAWSGGGTDTQYF.

This clone was seen a few times. This rearrangement joins TRBV6-2 or TRBV6-3 to TRBJ2-7; D might be TRBD1 or TRBD2, each matching 5 bases. There are 14 residues in the CDR3. Per the germline V gene, CDR1 is MNHEY and CDR2 is SVGEGT. Trimming took 4 bases from V and 3 from J, leaving 13 bases between them. The CDR3 nucleotides read TGTGCCAGCAGTTTGAGGGGATACGGCTACGAGCAGTACTTC. It yields the protein CASSLRGYGYEQYF.

The genes are TRBV5-1 and TRBJ1-3; D is perhaps TRBD1 (6 bases). The CDR3 sequence is 16 residues long. V dropped 1 base and J dropped 0 bases, with 11 bases sitting between them. Germline-derived CDR1 and CDR2 are SGHRS and YFSETQ. CDR3 coding DNA: TGCGCCAGCAGCTTGCAGGGGATGGGCTCTGGAAACACCATATATTTT. Amino acid sequence: CASSLQGMGSGNTIYF.

This sequence joins TRBV5-4 and TRBJ1-6, with D possibly matching TRBD1 (5 bases). Germline-derived CDR1 and CDR2 are SGHNT and YYREEE (reference sequence). Trimming stripped 5 bases from V and 5 bases from J, with 11 bases between. The CDR3 has 14 amino acids. CDR3 DNA: TGTGCCAGCAGGATTTCAGGGAATAATTCACCCCTCCACTTT. Translation: CASRISGNNSPLHF.

J is TRBJ2-3 and V is TRBV7-9, with D uncertain. In germline, CDR1 is SEHNR, CDR2 FQNEAQ (reference sequence). This CDR3 is 13 amino acids long. Trimming pared 2 bases from V and 6 bases from J, leaving 9 bases between. The CDR3 is CASSLSLFDTQYF. CDR3 bases: TGTGCCAGCAGCTTAAGTTTATTTGATACGCAGTATTTT.